The source of this T cell receptor (beta chain) is a study of PD-L1 blockade in urothelial cancer. For the study at large: Blood drawn 3 weeks (second dose) and 6 weeks after treatment start was analyzed. The median T cell count in blood samples was over 140,000. Findings and caveats of the study: Stronger expansion of tumor-associated clones in blood at 3 weeks distinguished durable-benefit patients.

Assay: immunoSEQ multiplex PCR; the TCRdb copy retains only in-frame clones and omits some. Here the sample spans about 20,000 clones, almost 90% being singletons. Samples spanned pretreatment and treatment, with 1 to 8 time points per patient. A remark on this clone: What it recognizes is unknown.

The sequencing here drew on PBMCs, taken around atezolizumab (anti-PD-L1) treatment. The sequence was collected from a man aged 50-59 years with urothelial cancer.

The CDR3: CASSLVRLAGGWDTQYF. The CDR3 nucleotides read TGTGCCAGCAGCCTCGTCCGGCTAGCGGGCGGGTGGGATACGCAGTATTTT. This chain connects TRBV27 to TRBJ2-3; 8 bases map to TRBD2. This CDR3 contains 17 residues. Germline V lookup: CDR1 MNHEY, CDR2 SMNVEV (reference sequence). Trimming at V came to 6 bases and at J to 6 bases, leaving 17 bases not matched to a gene.